This TCR beta chain was identified in a study of CD8+CD57+ T cells in acquired aplastic anemia. At the level of the study: DNA from sorted CD4+ and CD8+ cells averaged roughly 3.2 ug. CD4+ reads averaged about 11 million in healthy donors. General study points: Almost 30 sequences, all CD8+ CDR3, were shared between patients and controls. Patients and healthy controls showed no significant CD8+ Simpson's diversity difference.

Turning to this clonotype: What it binds is unknown.

Genomic DNA constituted the template upon which TCR beta VDJ and CDR3 profiling was performed. TCRdb fed the reads into MiXCR, producing one record per CDR3 protein. Here the sample spans 150,000 to 200,000 distinct CDR3 sequences, 55% to 75% being singletons. The CDR3 has 14 amino acids. Germline V gene lookup returns CDR1 DFQATT and CDR2 SNEGSKA (reference sequence). V lost 0 bases to trimming and J lost 2 bases, with 10 bases between them. The gene calls are TRBV20-1 and TRBJ2-5; D ambiguous. The sequencing sample was made of sorted CD4+, CD8+, or CD8+CD57+ T cells (not recorded which) from PBMCs. This receptor was obtained from a human donor in good health. CDR3 in DNA: TGCAGTGCTAGAGAAGGCCAGGCACAAGAGACCCAGTACTTC. This encodes CSAREGQAQETQYF.